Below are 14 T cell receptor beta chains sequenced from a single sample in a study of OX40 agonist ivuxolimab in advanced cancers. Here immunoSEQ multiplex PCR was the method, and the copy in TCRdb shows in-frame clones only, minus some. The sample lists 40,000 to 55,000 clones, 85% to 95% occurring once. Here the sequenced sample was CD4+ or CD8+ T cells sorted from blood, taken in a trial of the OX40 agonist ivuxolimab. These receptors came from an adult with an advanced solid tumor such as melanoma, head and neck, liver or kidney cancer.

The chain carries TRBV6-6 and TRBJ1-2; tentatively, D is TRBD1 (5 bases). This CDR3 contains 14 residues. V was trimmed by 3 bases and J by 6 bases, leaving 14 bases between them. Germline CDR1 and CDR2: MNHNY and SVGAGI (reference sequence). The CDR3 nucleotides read TGTGCCAGCAGTTATTTAGGGGTTGGGGATGGCTACACCTTC. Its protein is CASSYLGVGDGYTF.

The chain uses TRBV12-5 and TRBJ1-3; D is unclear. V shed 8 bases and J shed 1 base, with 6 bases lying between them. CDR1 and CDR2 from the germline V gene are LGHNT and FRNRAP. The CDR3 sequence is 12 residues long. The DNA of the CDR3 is TGTGCTAGTATTGGTTCTGGAAACACCATATATTTT. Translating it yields CASIGSGNTIYF.

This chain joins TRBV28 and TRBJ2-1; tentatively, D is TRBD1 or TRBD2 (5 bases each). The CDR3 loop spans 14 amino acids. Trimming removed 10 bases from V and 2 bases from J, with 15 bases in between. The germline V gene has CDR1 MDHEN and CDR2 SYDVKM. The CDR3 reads CAIGTSSAYNEQFF. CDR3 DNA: TGTGCCATCGGGACCTCCTCGGCCTACAATGAGCAGTTCTTC. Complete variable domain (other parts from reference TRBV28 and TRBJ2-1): DVKVTQSSRYLVKRTGEKVFLECVQDMDHENMFWYRQDPGLGLRLIYFSYDVKMKEKGDIPEGYSVSREKKERFSLILESASTNQTSMYLCAIGTSSAYNEQFFGPGTRLTVL.

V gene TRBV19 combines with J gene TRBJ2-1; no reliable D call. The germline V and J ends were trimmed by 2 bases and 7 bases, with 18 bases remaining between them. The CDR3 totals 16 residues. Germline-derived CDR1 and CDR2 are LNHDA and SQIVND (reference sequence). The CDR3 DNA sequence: TGTGCCAGTAGTATATGGGCAAACTATGAGGAGAATGAGCAGTTCTTC. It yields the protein CASSIWANYEENEQFF. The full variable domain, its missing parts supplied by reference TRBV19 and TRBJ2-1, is DGGITQSPKYLFRKEGQNVTLSCEQNLNHDAMYWYRQDPGQGLRLIYYSQIVNDFQKGDIAEGYSVSREKKESFPLTVTSAQKNPTAFYLCASSIWANYEENEQFFGPGTRLTVL.

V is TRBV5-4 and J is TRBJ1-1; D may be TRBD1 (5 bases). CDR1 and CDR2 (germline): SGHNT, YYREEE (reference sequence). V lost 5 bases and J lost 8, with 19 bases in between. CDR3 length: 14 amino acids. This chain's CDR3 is CASSRDGLSLEAFF. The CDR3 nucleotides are TGTGCCAGCAGTCGGGACGGACTGTCCCTAGAAGCTTTCTTT.

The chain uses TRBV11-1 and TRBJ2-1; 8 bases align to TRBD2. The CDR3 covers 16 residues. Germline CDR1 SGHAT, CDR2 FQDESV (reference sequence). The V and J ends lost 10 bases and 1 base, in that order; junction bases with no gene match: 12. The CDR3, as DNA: TGTGCCACCGAGGGATGGCGGGAGGATTCCTACAATGAGCAGTTCTTC. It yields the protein CATEGWREDSYNEQFF.

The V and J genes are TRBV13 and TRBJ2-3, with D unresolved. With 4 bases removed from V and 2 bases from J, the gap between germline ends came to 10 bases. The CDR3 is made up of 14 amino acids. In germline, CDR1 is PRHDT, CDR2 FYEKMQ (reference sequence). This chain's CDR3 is CASSYVAATDTQYF. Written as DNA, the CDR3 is TGTGCCAGCAGCTATGTGGCAGCCACAGATACGCAGTATTTT. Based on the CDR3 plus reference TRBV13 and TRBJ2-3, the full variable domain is AAGVIQSPRHLIKEKRETATLKCYPIPRHDTVYWYQQGPGQDPQFLISFYEKMQSDKGSIPDRFSAQQFSDYHSELNMSSLELGDSALYFCASSYVAATDTQYFGPGTRLTVL.

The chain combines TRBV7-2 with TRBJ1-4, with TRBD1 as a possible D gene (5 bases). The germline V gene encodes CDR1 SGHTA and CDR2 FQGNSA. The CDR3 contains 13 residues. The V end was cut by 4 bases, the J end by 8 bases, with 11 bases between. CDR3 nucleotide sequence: TGTGCCAGCAGCTCCACAGGTACCGAAAAACTGTTTTTT. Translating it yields CASSSTGTEKLFF.

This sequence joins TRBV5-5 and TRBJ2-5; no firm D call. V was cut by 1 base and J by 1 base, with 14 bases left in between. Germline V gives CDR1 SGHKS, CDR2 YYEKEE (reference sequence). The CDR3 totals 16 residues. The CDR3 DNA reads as TGTGCCAGCAGCTTGAGGTATTTACAGCTCCAAGAGACCCAGTACTTC. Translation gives CASSLRYLQLQETQYF. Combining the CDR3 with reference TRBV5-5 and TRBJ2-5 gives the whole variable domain DAGVTQSPTHLIKTRGQQVTLRCSPISGHKSVSWYQQVLGQGPQFIFQYYEKEERGRGNFPDRFSARQFPNYSSELNVNALLLGDSALYLCASSLRYLQLQETQYFGPGTRLLVL.

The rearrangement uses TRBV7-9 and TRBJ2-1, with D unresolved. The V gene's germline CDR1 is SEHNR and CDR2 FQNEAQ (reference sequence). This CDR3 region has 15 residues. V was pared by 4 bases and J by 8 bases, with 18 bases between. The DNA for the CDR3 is TGTGCCAGCAGCTCCCCCTACTCACAGCAGGATGAGCAGTTCTTC. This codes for CASSSPYSQQDEQFF.

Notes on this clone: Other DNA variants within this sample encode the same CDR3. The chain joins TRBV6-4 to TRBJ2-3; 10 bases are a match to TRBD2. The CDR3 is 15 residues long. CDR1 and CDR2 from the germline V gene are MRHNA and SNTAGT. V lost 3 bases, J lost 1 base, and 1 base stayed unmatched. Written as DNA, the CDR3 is TGTGCCAGCAGTGATGGGACTAGCGGCACAGATACGCAGTATTTT. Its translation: CASSDGTSGTDTQYF.

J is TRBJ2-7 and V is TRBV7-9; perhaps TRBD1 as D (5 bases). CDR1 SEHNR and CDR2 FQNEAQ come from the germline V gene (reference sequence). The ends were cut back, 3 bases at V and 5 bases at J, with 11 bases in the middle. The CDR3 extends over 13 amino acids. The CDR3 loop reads CASSFAGPDEQYF. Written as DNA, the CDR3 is TGTGCCAGCAGCTTCGCAGGGCCGGACGAGCAGTACTTC.

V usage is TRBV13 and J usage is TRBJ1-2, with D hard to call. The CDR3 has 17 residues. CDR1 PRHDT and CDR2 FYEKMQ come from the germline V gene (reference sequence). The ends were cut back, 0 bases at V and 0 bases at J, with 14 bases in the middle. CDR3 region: CASSLGYTPETNYGYTF. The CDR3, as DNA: TGTGCCAGCAGCTTAGGCTACACCCCAGAGACTAACTATGGCTACACCTTC.

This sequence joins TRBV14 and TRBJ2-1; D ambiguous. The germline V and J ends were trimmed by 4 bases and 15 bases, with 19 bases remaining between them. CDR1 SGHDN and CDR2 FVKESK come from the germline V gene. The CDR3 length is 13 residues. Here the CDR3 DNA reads TGTGCCAGCAGCCCTTCCCCGTTAGGTTTGGGGTTCTTC. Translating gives CASSPSPLGLGFF.